The entry below gives a single T cell receptor beta chain sequence along with its context. Its antigen is unknown. The data belong to a study of cytomegalovirus exposure and HLA in healthy donors. PCR employed 60 Vbeta and 13 Jbeta primers. TCRdb's copy holds only in-frame clones and misses some; the assay was immunoSEQ multiplex PCR. The table lists some 46,000 clones. Findings of the study overall: Several of the most significant clusters appeared linked to common viral pathogens, based on a later analysis.

This sequence was found in a male donor in good health and CMV-seronegative. Sequenced: PBMCs.

In nucleotides, the CDR3 is TGTGCCAGCAGCTTGGGACAGGGTTACACTGAAGCTTTCTTT. Translating gives CASSLGQGYTEAFF. The chain links TRBV5-6 to TRBJ1-1, with TRBD1 matching over 7 bases. The CDR3 sequence is 14 residues long. Germline V gene data show CDR1 as SGHDT and CDR2 as YYEEEE. V was pared by 0 bases and J by 3 bases, with 2 bases of the junction left unmatched.